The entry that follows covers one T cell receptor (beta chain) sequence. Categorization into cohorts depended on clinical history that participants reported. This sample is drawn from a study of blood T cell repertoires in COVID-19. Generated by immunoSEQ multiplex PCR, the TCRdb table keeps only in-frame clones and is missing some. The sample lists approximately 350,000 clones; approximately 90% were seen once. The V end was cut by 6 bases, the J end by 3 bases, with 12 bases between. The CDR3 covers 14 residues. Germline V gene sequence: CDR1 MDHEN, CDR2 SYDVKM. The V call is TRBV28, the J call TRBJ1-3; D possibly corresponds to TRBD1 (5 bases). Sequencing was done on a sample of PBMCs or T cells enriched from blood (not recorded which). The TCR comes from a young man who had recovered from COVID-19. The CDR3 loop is CASSTPGGGNTIYF. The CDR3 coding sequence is TGTGCCAGCAGCACCCCCGGGGGTGGAAACACCATATATTTT.